This T cell receptor beta chain was captured in a study of CD8+CD57+ T cells in acquired aplastic anemia. Study-level background: Mean DNA quantity obtained from sorted CD4+ and CD8+ cells was 3.2 ug. Study-level results: Significance was not reached for CD8+ Simpson's diversity between patients and controls. Patients had fewer than 35 CD8+ CDR3 sequences in common with controls (the shared set).

Genomic DNA templated the TCR beta VDJ and CDR3 profiling. TCRdb reprocessed the reads via MiXCR and lists one record per CDR3 protein. The sample records a few hundred thousand distinct CDR3 sequences, roughly a third being singletons. Germline values: CDR1 SGHAT, CDR2 FQDESV (reference sequence). V lost 4 bases and J 3 bases, leaving 24 bases between the germline ends. CDR3 length: 18 residues. Patients selected for sequencing had displayed CD8+CD57+ cell expansion by flow cytometry. This clonotype was detected only a few times. The antigen is unknown. The chain is built from TRBV11-1 and TRBJ2-5, with D maybe TRBD2 (5 bases). This TCR came from a human donor with aplastic anemia. Sequencing was done on a sample of sorted CD4+, CD8+, or CD8+CD57+ T cells (not recorded which) from PBMCs. This chain's CDR3 is CASSSVPLRTRSEETQYF. As DNA, the CDR3 is TGTGCCAGCAGCTCCGTTCCCCTTCGAACTAGATCAGAAGAGACCCAGTACTTC.